The T cell receptor (beta chain) under discussion was sequenced for a study of STAT5B mutations in CD4+ large granular lymphocyte leukemia. Under the authors' procedure: Lowest detectable productive clonotype frequency was 2.59 x 10-5. TCRdb's copy holds only in-frame clones and misses some; the assay was immunoSEQ multiplex PCR. The DNA was the basis for D and trimming; V, J and clone size are from that table. This sample has 35,000 to 40,000 clones, with about 81% found just once. Germline V gene sequence: CDR1 SGHDT, CDR2 YYEEEE. V was cut by 4 bases and J by 3 bases, with 17 bases left in between. This CDR3 has 15 amino acids.

V usage is TRBV5-6 and J usage is TRBJ2-7, with a tentative D call TRBD2 (6 bases). This clonotype was sampled from a human donor in good health. Sequencing was done on a sample of CD4+ T cells from blood buffy coats. The CDR3 nucleotides are TGTGCCAGCAGCCCCTCGGGGGTAACTAGCTACGAGCAGTACTTC. Translation gives CASSPSGVTSYEQYF.